The 6 T cell receptor beta chains below come from one sample, sequenced in a study of T-cell reconstitution after alpha-beta-depleted transplantation in children. Preparation of the TCRbeta library used unique molecular identifiers. TCRdb ran MiXCR on the PCR reads and lists one entry per CDR3 protein. The sample contains about 610,000 distinct CDR3 sequences, about 10% of which appear only once. Material: PBMCs from the stem cell graft donor, obtained from the stem cell graft. The receptor source for this set is a human donor who donated a stem cell graft to a child with acute myeloid leukemia.

Ten or more counts support this clonotype. This chain joins TRBV28 and TRBJ2-7; D might be TRBD2 (6 bases). Looked up from germline, CDR1 is MDHEN and CDR2 is SYDVKM. The CDR3 length is 14 residues. Trimming stripped 3 bases from V and 10 bases from J, with 19 bases between. Here the CDR3 DNA reads TGTGCCAGCAGTTTTCCCCAGGGAGGTTACCCTCAGTACTTC. Translation: CASSFPQGGYPQYF. Full variable domain (remainder filled in from reference TRBV28 and TRBJ2-7): DVKVTQSSRYLVKRTGEKVFLECVQDMDHENMFWYRQDPGLGLRLIYFSYDVKMKEKGDIPEGYSVSREKKERFSLILESASTNQTSMYLCASSFPQGGYPQYFGPGTRLTVT.

This clonotype came up a few times. V and J are TRBV6-1 and TRBJ2-5; D is undetermined. In germline, CDR1 is MNHNS, CDR2 SASEGT. Trimming stripped 6 bases from V and 7 bases from J, with 15 bases between. CDR3 length equals 13 residues. CDR3 residues: CASSAYVRTTQYF. The DNA for the CDR3 is TGTGCCAGCAGCGCATACGTACGGACGACCCAGTACTTC.

This clonotype has just a few counts. The chain links TRBV29-1 to TRBJ2-7, with 7 bases identical to TRBD2. This CDR3 is 12 amino acids long. The trim removed 6 bases at V and 5 bases at J, leaving 7 bases unmatched. The germline gives CDR1 SQVTM, CDR2 ANQGSEA. This CDR3 is CSVSPRGDEQYF. CDR3 bases: TGCAGCGTCTCGCCCCGGGGGGACGAGCAGTACTTC.

This clonotype was seen a handful of times. The rearrangement links TRBV12-3 or TRBV12-4 to TRBJ2-2; 10 nucleotides agree with TRBD2. V gave up 7 bases and J gave up 5 bases; unmatched junction bases: 7. The CDR3 loop spans 15 amino acids. In DNA, the CDR3 is TGTGCCAGCACCCGAGCGGGAGGGGGGACCGGGGAGCTGTTTTTT. Its translation: CASTRAGGGTGELFF.

Many counts were recorded for this clonotype. The CDR3 sequence: CSARDQTGLAGVVEQYF. The DNA of the CDR3 is TGCAGTGCTAGAGACCAAACGGGACTAGCGGGAGTTGTAGAGCAGTACTTC. The rearrangement links TRBV20-1 to TRBJ2-7; 14 bases match TRBD2. Trimming cost V 0 bases and J 7 bases; bases outside gene matches: 11. Germline V gene lookup returns CDR1 DFQATT and CDR2 SNEGSKA (reference sequence). The CDR3 consists of 17 residues.

This clonotype was seen more than once but under ten times. The V gene is TRBV29-1, the J gene TRBJ1-2; TRBD1 aligns across 9 bases. V shed 6 bases and J 4 bases; nucleotides not matched to a gene: 18. The CDR3 loop spans 17 amino acids. CDR1 and CDR2 from the germline V gene are SQVTM and ANQGSEA. The CDR3 is CSVEKGGQGWIGYGYTF. In DNA form, the CDR3 reads TGCAGCGTCGAAAAGGGGGGACAGGGTTGGATAGGCTATGGCTACACCTTC. Combining the CDR3 with reference TRBV29-1 and TRBJ1-2 gives the whole variable domain SAVISQKPSRDICQRGTSLTIQCQVDSQVTMMFWYRQQPGQSLTLIATANQGSEATYESGFVIDKFPISRPNLTFSTLTVSNMSPEDSSIYLCSVEKGGQGWIGYGYTFGSGTRLTVV.